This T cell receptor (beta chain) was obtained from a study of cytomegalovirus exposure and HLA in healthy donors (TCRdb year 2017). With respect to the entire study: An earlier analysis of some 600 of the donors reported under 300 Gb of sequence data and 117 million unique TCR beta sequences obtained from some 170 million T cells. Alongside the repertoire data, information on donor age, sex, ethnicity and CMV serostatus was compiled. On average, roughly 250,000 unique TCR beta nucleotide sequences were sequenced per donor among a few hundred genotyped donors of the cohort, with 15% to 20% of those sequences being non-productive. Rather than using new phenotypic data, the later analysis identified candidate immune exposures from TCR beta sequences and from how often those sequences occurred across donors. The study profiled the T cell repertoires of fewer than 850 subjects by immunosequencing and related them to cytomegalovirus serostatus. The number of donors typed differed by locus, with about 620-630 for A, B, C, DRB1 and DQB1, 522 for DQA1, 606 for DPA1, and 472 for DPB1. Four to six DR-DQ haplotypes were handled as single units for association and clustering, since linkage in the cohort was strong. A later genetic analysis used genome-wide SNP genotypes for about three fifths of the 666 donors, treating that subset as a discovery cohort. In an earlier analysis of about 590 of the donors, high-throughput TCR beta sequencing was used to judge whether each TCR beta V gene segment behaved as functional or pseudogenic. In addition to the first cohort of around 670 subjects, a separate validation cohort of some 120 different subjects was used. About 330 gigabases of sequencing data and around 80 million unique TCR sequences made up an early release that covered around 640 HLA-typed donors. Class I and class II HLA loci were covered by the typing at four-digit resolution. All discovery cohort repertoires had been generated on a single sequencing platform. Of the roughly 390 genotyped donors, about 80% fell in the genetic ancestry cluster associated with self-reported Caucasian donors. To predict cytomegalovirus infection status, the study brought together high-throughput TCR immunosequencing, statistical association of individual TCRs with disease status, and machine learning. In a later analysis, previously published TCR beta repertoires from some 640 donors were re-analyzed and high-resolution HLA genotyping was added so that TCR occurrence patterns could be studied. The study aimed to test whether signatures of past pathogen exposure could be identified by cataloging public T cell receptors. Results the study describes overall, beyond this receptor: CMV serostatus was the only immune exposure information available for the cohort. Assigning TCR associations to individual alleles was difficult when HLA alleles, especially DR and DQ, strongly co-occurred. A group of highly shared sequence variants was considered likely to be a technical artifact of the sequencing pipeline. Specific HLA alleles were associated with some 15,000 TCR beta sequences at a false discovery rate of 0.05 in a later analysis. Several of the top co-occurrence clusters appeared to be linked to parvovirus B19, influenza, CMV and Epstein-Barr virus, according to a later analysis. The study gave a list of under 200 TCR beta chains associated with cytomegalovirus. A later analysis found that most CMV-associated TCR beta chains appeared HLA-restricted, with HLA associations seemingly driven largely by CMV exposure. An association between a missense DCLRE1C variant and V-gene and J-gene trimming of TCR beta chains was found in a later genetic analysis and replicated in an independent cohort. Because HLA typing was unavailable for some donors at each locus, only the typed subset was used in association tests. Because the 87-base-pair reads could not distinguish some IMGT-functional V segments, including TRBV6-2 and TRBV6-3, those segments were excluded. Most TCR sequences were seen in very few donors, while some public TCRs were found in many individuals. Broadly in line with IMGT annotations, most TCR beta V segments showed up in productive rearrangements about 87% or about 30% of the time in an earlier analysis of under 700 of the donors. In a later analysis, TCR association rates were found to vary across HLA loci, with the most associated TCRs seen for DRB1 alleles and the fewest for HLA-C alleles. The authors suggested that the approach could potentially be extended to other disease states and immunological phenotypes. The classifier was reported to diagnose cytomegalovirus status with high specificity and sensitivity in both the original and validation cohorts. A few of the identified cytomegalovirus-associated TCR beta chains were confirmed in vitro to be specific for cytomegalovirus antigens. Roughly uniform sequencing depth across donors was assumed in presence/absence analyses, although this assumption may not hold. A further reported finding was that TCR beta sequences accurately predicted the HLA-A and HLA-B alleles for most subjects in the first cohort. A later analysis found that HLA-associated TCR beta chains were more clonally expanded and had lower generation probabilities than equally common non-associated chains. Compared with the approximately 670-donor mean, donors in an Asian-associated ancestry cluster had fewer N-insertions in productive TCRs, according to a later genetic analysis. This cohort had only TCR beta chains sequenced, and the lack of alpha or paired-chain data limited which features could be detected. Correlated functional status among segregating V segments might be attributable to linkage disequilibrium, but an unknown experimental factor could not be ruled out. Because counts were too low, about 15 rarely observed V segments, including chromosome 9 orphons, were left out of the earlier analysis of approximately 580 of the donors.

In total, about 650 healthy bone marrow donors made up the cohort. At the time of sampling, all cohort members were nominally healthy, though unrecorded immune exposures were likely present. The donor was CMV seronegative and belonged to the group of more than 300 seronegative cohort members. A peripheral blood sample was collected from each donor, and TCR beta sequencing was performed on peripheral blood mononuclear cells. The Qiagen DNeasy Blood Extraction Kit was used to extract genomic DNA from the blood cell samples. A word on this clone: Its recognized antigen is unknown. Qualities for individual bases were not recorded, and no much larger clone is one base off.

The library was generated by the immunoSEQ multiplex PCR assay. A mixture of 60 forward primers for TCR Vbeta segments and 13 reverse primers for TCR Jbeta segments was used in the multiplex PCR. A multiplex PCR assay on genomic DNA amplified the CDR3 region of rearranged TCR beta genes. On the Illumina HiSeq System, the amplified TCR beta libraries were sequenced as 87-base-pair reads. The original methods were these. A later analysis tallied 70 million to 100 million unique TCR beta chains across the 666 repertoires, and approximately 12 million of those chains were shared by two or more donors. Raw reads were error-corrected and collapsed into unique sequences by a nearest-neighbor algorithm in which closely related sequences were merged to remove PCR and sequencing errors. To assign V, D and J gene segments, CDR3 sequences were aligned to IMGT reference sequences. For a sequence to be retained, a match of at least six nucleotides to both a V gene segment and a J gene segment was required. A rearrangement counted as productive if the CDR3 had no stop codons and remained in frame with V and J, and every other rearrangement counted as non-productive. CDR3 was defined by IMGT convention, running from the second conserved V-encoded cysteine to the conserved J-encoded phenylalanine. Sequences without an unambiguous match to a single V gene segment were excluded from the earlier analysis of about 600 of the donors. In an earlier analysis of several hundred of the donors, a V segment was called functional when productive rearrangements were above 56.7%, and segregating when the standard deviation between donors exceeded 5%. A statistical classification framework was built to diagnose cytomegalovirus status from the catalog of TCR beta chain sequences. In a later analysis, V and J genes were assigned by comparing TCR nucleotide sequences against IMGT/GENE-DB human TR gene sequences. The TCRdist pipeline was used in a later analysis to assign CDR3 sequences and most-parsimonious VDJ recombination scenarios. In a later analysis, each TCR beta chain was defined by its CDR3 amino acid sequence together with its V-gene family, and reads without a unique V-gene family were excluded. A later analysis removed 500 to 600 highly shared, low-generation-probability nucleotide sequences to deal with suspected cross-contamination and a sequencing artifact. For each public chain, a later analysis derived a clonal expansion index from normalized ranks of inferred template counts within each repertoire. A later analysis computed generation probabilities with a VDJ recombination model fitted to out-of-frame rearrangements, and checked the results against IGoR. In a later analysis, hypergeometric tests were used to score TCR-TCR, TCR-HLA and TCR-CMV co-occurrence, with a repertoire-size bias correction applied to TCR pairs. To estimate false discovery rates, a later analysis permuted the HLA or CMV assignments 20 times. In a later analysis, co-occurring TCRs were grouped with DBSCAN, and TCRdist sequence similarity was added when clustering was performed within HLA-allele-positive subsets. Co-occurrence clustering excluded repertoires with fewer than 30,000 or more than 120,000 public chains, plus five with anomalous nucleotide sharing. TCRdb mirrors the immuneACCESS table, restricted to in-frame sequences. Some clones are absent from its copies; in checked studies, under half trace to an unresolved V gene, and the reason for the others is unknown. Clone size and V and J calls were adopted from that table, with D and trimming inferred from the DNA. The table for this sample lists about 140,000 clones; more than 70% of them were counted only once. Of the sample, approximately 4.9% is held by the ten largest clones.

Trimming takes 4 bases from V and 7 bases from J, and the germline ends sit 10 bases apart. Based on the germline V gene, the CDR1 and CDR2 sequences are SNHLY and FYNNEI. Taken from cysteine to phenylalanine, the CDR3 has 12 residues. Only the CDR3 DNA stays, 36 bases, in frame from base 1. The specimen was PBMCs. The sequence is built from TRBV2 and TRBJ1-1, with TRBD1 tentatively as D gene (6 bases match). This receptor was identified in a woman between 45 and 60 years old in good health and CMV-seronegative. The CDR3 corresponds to CASSGGPDEAFF. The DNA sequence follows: TGTGCCAGCAGTGGGGGGCCGGATGAAGCTTTCTTT.